A selection of T cell receptor beta chains follows, all from one sample in a study of metastatic and nonmetastatic thyroid tumors. TCRdb reanalyzed the PCR reads with MiXCR. The sample lists fewer than 100,000 clones; about 15% were seen once. Sample: blood. The receptors were gathered from a female donor with papillary thyroid cancer or a benign thyroid nodule (not recorded which). Some clones in this sample may be carry-over from other donors' samples. Each CDR3 is given with its conserved first and last residue. A D gene is named only where the DNA matches it firmly. Clone size appears in some rows only: once, few, many, or a class for an expanded clone.

j_call cdr3_length clone_size d_call v_call cdr3_nt cdr3_aa
TRBJ2-1 15 many TRBD1 TRBV27 TGTGCCAGCAGTTTAGGACAGGGGGCCTACAATGAGCAGTTCTTC CASSLGQGAYNEQFF
TRBJ2-5 13 many NA TRBV5-1 TGCGCCAGCAGCACCGGGACGCAAGAGACCCAGTACTTC CASSTGTQETQYF
TRBJ2-2 16 NA NA TRBV9 TGTGCCAGCATCCAGCAGGTCGGGGAGGCCACCGGGGAGCTGTTTTTT CASIQQVGEATGELFF
TRBJ1-4 14 many NA TRBV10-3 TGTGCCATCAGTGAGGGGGCAGCTAATGAAAAACTGTTTTTT CAISEGAANEKLFF
TRBJ2-1 13 NA NA TRBV4-2 TGTGCCAGCAGCCAAGGTTGGCGGGTGGCCGTGTTCTTC CASSQGWRVAVFF
TRBJ2-5 14 many NA TRBV4-1 TGCGCCAGCAGCCGCCTAGGTTCCCAAGAGACCCAGTACTTC CASSRLGSQETQYF
TRBJ1-5 19 many TRBD1 TRBV28 TGTGCCAGCAGTTCACGGACAGGGCGGGTATTTGGGAGCAATCAGCCCCAGCATTTT CASSSRTGRVFGSNQPQHF
TRBJ2-7 17 many TRBD1 TRBV9 TGTGCCAGCAGCCCACGCTCTACGGGACAGGGGAGTTACGAGCAGTACTTC CASSPRSTGQGSYEQYF
TRBJ1-2 12 many NA TRBV6-5 TGTGCCAGCAGTTACTGGGGCGAGGAGGACACCTTC CASSYWGEEDTF
TRBJ2-5 15 NA TRBD2 TRBV5-6 TGTGCCATCAGCTGGGGCGGGGGGACCCAAGAGACCCAGTACTTC CAISWGGGTQETQYF
TRBJ2-3 14 few NA TRBV12-5 TGTGCTAGTGGTTTGGGCAGGGAAGCGGATACGCAGTATTTT CASGLGREADTQYF
TRBJ2-7 17 many TRBD1 TRBV11-1 TGTGCCAGCAGCTATCCCTCTACCCAGGGGGCGAGGGACGAGCAGTACTTC CASSYPSTQGARDEQYF
TRBJ1-5 13 many NA TRBV20-1 TGCAGGCTGAAAGGGACGCTTAATCAGCCCCAGCATTTT CRLKGTLNQPQHF
TRBJ2-2 13 many NA TRBV27 TGTGCCAGCAGTTCCCGGGTCACCGGGGAGCTGTTTTTT CASSSRVTGELFF
TRBJ1-4 12 many NA TRBV4-1 TGCGCCAGCAGCCGTCCTCGGGAGGAACTGTTTTTT CASSRPREELFF
TRBJ2-7 13 NA TRBD1 TRBV30 TGTGCCTGGAGGTCGACAGGGGGCTACGAGCAGTACTTC CAWRSTGGYEQYF
TRBJ1-2 16 NA TRBD1 TRBV7-6 TGTGCCAGCAGCTTATTATCGGGGGACAGGGCATATGGCTACACCTTC CASSLLSGDRAYGYTF
TRBJ2-5 15 many TRBD1 TRBV6-1 TGTGCCAGCAGGCCCCGACAGGGGGCCGGAGAGACCCAGTACTTC CASRPRQGAGETQYF
TRBJ2-3 11 many NA TRBV28 TGTGCCACCCTTCTAAGAGTTACGCAGTATTTT CATLLRVTQYF
TRBJ1-2 15 NA NA TRBV7-2 TGTGCCGTCAGCCCTGTGTTCGAGGATAACTATGGCTACACCTTC CAVSPVFEDNYGYTF
TRBJ1-3 15 many NA TRBV4-1 TGCGCCAGCAGCCACCAACAGGTCTCTGGAAACACCATATATTTT CASSHQQVSGNTIYF
TRBJ1-1 18 many TRBD1 TRBV6-6 TGTGCCAGCAGTTACAAGAAGGGACAGGGGGCCTTGAACACTGAAGCTTTCTTT CASSYKKGQGALNTEAFF
TRBJ1-5 16 many TRBD1 TRBV20-1 TGCAGTGCTAGAGACGTAAGACAGGGACCGAATCAGCCCCAGCATTTT CSARDVRQGPNQPQHF
TRBJ2-3 16 NA TRBD2 TRBV6-1 TGTGCCATCAGCCCCAGCAGCGGGGCCAGCACAGATACGCAGTATTTT CAISPSSGASTDTQYF
TRBJ2-6 19 NA TRBD1 TRBV20-1 TGCAGTGCTGGAAACCATGGACAGGGGTCGATCTCTGGGTCCAACGTCCTGACTTTC CSAGNHGQGSISGSNVLTF
TRBJ1-5 13 many NA TRBV29-1 TGCAGCGTTGGGGGTATGGGCAGTCAGCCCCAGCATTTT CSVGGMGSQPQHF
TRBJ1-6 13 few NA TRBV6-2/TRBV6-3 TGTGCCAGCAGTTTGGTGCAAGATTCACCCCTCCACTTT CASSLVQDSPLHF
TRBJ1-1 13 NA NA TRBV18 TGTGCCAGCTCCCTACAAGCGAACACTGAAGCTTTCTTT CASSLQANTEAFF
TRBJ2-3 15 many NA TRBV7-2 TGTGCCAGCAGCGTCTCCCGGCAACGGGCAGATACGCAGTATTTT CASSVSRQRADTQYF
TRBJ1-4 19 NA NA TRBV6-1 TGTGCCAGCAGTGATTATGGGCGACCGACTCCTGCAACTAATGAAAAACTGTTTTTT CASSDYGRPTPATNEKLFF
TRBJ2-3 16 many TRBD2 TRBV28 TGTGCCAGCAGTTTAAGGGGTAGCGGGGGCACAGATACGCAGTATTTT CASSLRGSGGTDTQYF
TRBJ2-1 15 many TRBD1 TRBV6-1 TGTGCCAGCAGTGACCGGACAGGAACCTACAATGAGCAGTTCTTC CASSDRTGTYNEQFF
TRBJ1-1 15 many TRBD1 TRBV6-2/TRBV6-3 TGTGCCAGCAGTTACTCGACAGGGGCAGCCACTGAAGCTTTCTTT CASSYSTGAATEAFF
TRBJ1-3 15 NA NA TRBV18 TGTGCTAGCTCACCTACACTTGGCTCTGGAAACACCATATATTTT CASSPTLGSGNTIYF
TRBJ2-3 16 NA NA TRBV12-3/TRBV12-4 TGTGCCAGCAGTACTCCAGGGGAGGGGACCACAGATACGCAGTATTTT CASSTPGEGTTDTQYF
TRBJ2-5 13 many TRBD2 TRBV2 TGTGCCAGCACGGGGACTAGCGGGGAGACCCAGTACTTC CASTGTSGETQYF
TRBJ1-1 14 NA TRBD1 TRBV4-2 TGTGCCAGCAGTGTAACAGGGGGCCCCGTTGAAGCTTTCTTT CASSVTGGPVEAFF
TRBJ1-5 16 many NA TRBV28 TGTGCCAGCAGTCCCCGGGTTAGCCATAGCAATCAGCCCCAGCATTTT CASSPRVSHSNQPQHF
TRBJ2-6 14 many TRBD2 TRBV4-1 TGCGCCAGCGAAGCGGGGGTCGGGGCCAACGTCCTGACTTTC CASEAGVGANVLTF
TRBJ2-3 12 NA NA TRBV11-2 TGTGCCAGCAGCCTATCGACGGTCACGCAGTATTTT CASSLSTVTQYF
TRBJ2-7 13 many NA TRBV6-1 TGTGCCAGCAGTTCAGGGGTCCCCTACGAGCAGTACTTC CASSSGVPYEQYF
TRBJ1-4 12 many NA TRBV12-3/TRBV12-4 TGTGTTTCAGGGCAGGATTTTGAAAAACTGTTTTTT CVSGQDFEKLFF
TRBJ1-1 19 NA TRBD1 TRBV28 TGTGCCAGCAGTTCCCCCTTAGGGACAGGGGGAGGAAGGAACACTGAAGCTTTCTTT CASSSPLGTGGGRNTEAFF
TRBJ1-1 15 many NA TRBV7-3 TGTGCCAGCAGCTTAACAGGGGCTATGAACACTGAAGCTTTCTTT CASSLTGAMNTEAFF
TRBJ1-4 15 many NA TRBV6-1 TGTGCCAGCTCCCCCTACAGGGAAACTAATGAAAAACTGTTTTTT CASSPYRETNEKLFF
TRBJ1-4 14 many TRBD1 TRBV2 TGTGCCAGCAGACCCGGGACAGGCCTGAAGTACCTGTTTTTT CASRPGTGLKYLFF
TRBJ2-5 13 many TRBD2 TRBV30 TGTGCCTGGAGTGTTCAAGCGGGGGAGACCCAGTACTTC CAWSVQAGETQYF
TRBJ2-2 16 many NA TRBV7-8 TGTGCCAGCAGCTCTAACGGCCCGGTGGGTCGCGGGGAGCTGTTTTTT CASSSNGPVGRGELFF
TRBJ2-5 15 few NA TRBV10-1 TGCGCCAGCAGTGCGTCGAAGGCAGGGGAAGGTACCCAGTACTTC CASSASKAGEGTQYF